This T cell receptor beta chain was identified during a study of blood T cells in healthy people across ages. CDR3 length: 16 residues. Germline CDR1 MNHEY, CDR2 SVGAGI. Only a few counts were recorded for this clonotype. Using a J-beta primer mix together with a sample-barcoded 5' primer, a second PCR was run for roughly 7 to 11 cycles. TCRdb recomputed calls from the 5' RACE reads with MiXCR, one row per CDR3 protein. The table lists around 1.5 million distinct CDR3 sequences, 55% to 75% of them singletons. The gene calls are TRBV6-5 and TRBJ2-4, with D hard to call. The DNA end favors TRBJ2-7, so the J call may be wrong. What was sequenced was blood. This receptor was identified in a man aged 18 to 30 in good health. The CDR3 DNA follows: TGTGCCAGCAGTTACAATGGTCGCCCGACCCCTTCCGAGCAGTACTTC. This gives the protein CASSYNGRPTPSEQYF.